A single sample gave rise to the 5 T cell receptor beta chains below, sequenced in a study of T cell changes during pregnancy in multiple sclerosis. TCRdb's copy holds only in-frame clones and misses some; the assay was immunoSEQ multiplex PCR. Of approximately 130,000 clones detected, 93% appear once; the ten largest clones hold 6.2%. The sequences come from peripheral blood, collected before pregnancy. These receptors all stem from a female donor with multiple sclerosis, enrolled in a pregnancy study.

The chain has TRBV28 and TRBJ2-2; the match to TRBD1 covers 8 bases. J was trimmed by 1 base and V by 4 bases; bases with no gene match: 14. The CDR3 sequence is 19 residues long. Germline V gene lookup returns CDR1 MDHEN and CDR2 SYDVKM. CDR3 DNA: TGTGCCAGCAGTTCGATGATCATGTTAGGACAGGGGAACACCGGGGAGCTGTTTTTT. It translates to CASSSMIMLGQGNTGELFF.

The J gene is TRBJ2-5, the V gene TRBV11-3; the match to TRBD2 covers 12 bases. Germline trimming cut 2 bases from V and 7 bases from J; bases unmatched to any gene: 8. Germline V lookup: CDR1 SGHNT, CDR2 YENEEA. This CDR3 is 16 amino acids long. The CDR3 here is CASSLISPSGRGTQYF. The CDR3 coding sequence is TGTGCCAGCAGCTTAATTTCCCCTAGCGGGAGGGGGACCCAGTACTTC.

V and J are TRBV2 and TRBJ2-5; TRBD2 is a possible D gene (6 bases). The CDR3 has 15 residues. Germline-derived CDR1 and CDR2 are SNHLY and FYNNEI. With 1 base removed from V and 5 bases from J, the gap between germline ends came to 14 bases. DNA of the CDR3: TGTGCCAGCAGTGAAGTGAGGAGGGGCGACGAGACCCAGTACTTC. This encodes CASSEVRRGDETQYF.

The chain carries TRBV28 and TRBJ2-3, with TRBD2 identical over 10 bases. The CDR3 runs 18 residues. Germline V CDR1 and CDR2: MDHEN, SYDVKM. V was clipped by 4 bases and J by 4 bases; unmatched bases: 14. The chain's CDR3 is CASSSAGGSGRAADTQYF. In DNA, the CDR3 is TGTGCCAGCAGTTCCGCAGGGGGGAGCGGGAGGGCCGCAGATACGCAGTATTTT.

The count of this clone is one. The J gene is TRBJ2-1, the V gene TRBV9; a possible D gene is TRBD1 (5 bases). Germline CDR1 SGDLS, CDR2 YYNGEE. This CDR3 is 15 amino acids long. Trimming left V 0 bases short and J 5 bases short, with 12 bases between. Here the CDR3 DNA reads TGTGCCAGCAGCGTAGGGCGAACAGGACACAATGAGCAGTTCTTC. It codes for CASSVGRTGHNEQFF.